Reported below is one T cell receptor beta chain. What it recognizes is unknown. Germline V gene data show CDR1 as SGHNT and CDR2 as YENEEA. The CDR3 covers 15 residues. The J segment lost 4 bases and the V segment lost 4 bases, leaving 5 bases of the junction unmatched. The PCR contained 60 Vbeta and 13 Jbeta primers. Produced via immunoSEQ multiplex PCR; TCRdb's table is partial and in-frame only. The profile shows 150,000 or so clones, approximately 76% of them singletons. The sample originates from a study of cytomegalovirus exposure and HLA in healthy donors. Looking at the study overall: Findings of an earlier analysis included some 120 million unique TCR beta sequences from 200 million or so T cells.

Findings of the study overall: Highly shared variants forming one cluster were likely a sequencing artifact. Earlier analysis looked at TCR beta V segments, and most were productive about 87% or about 30% of the time.

The sequenced sample was PBMCs. This sequence joins TRBV11-3 and TRBJ1-3; 9 bases are shared with TRBD1. This clonotype was obtained from a female donor in good health and CMV-seronegative. This CDR3 reads CASSSGQGAGNTIYF. DNA for the CDR3: TGTGCCAGCAGCTCGGGACAGGGTGCGGGAAACACCATATATTTT.